Detailed here is one T cell receptor (beta chain). The clone's antigen remains unknown. The input lacks base qualities; no much larger clone sits a single base away. This sample was included in a study of cytomegalovirus exposure and HLA in healthy donors (dated by TCRdb to the late 2010s). For context, the study as a whole: According to an earlier analysis of 587 of the donors, about 179 million T cells yielded approximately 120 million unique TCR beta sequences and 276 Gb of sequence data. About 330 gigabases of sequencing data and tens of millions of unique TCR sequences made up an early release that covered several hundred HLA-typed donors. Of the 398 genotyped donors, less than 90% were placed in the genetic ancestry cluster associated with self-reported Caucasian donors. The study aimed to test whether cataloging public T cell receptors could reveal signatures of past pathogen exposure. The T cell repertoires of around 730 subjects were profiled by immunosequencing and related to cytomegalovirus serostatus. A separate validation cohort of about 110 different subjects was used in addition to the 666-subject first cohort. To predict cytomegalovirus infection status, the study combined high-throughput TCR immunosequencing, statistical association of individual TCRs with disease status, and machine learning. To study patterns of TCR occurrence, a later analysis re-analyzed previously published TCR beta repertoires from 650 to 750 donors and added high-resolution HLA genotyping. In the later analysis, no new phenotypic data were used to find candidate immune exposures; instead, reliance was placed on TCR beta sequences and their occurrence across donors. To decide whether each TCR beta V gene segment behaved as functional or pseudogenic, an earlier analysis of some 570 of the donors relied on high-throughput TCR beta sequencing. Donor age, sex, ethnicity and CMV serostatus were compiled alongside the repertoire data. A later genetic analysis took genome-wide SNP genotypes for 398 of the 666 donors and used that subset as a discovery cohort. All discovery cohort repertoires had been generated on a single sequencing platform. Both class I and class II loci were covered by HLA typing, at four-digit resolution. Typing coverage varied by locus: roughly 620-640 donors for A, B, C, DRB1 and DQB1; 522 for DQA1; around 570 for DPA1; more than 450 for DPB1. Because of strong linkage in the cohort, roughly five DR-DQ haplotypes were treated as single units for association and clustering. On average, roughly 240,000 unique TCR beta nucleotide sequences were sequenced per donor among some 430 genotyped donors of the cohort, with 15% to 20% of those sequences being non-productive. The full study reports these points: An association between a missense DCLRE1C variant and V-gene and J-gene trimming of TCR beta chains was found in a later genetic analysis and replicated in an independent cohort. A later genetic analysis reported fewer N-insertions in productive TCRs among donors in an Asian-associated ancestry cluster than the roughly 700-donor mean. A cluster of highly shared sequence variants was judged likely to represent a technical artifact of the sequencing pipeline. Some IMGT-functional V segments, including TRBV6-2 and TRBV6-3, could not be told apart with the 87-base-pair reads, so those segments were excluded. When HLA alleles, especially DR and DQ, strongly co-occurred, TCR associations were difficult to assign to individual alleles. Across donors, most TCR sequences were observed very rarely, whereas some public TCRs were present in many individuals. At a false discovery rate of 0.05, a later analysis linked some 18,000 TCR beta sequences to specific HLA alleles. Roughly uniform sequencing depth across donors was assumed in presence/absence analyses, although this assumption may not hold. In both the original and validation cohorts, the classifier was reported to diagnose cytomegalovirus status with high specificity and sensitivity. According to a later analysis, most CMV-associated TCR beta chains appeared to be HLA-restricted, and the HLA associations seemed to be driven largely by CMV exposure. The earlier analysis of nearly 600 of the donors excluded some 15 rarely observed V segments, including chromosome 9 orphons, because counts were too low. Only TCR beta chains were sequenced in this cohort, and the absence of alpha or paired-chain data limited detectable features. A further reported finding was that TCR beta sequences accurately predicted the HLA-A and HLA-B alleles for most subjects in the first cohort. It was suggested by the authors that the approach could potentially be generalized to other disease states and immunological phenotypes. A few of the identified cytomegalovirus-associated TCR beta chains were confirmed in vitro to be specific for cytomegalovirus antigens. Immune exposure information for the cohort was limited to CMV serostatus. A later analysis found that HLA-associated TCR beta chains were more clonally expanded and had lower generation probabilities than equally common non-associated chains. A later analysis found that TCR association rates varied across HLA loci, with DRB1 alleles showing the most associated TCRs and HLA-C alleles the fewest. An earlier analysis of 450 to 750 of the donors showed that most TCR beta V segments appeared in productive rearrangements either about 87% or about 30% of the time, which broadly matched IMGT annotations. Linkage disequilibrium might explain the correlated functional status among segregating V segments, but an unknown experimental factor could not be ruled out. Because HLA typing was missing for some donors at each locus, association tests included only the typed subset. The study gave a list of 150 to 200 TCR beta chains associated with cytomegalovirus. Several of the top co-occurrence clusters appeared to be linked to parvovirus B19, influenza, CMV and Epstein-Barr virus, according to a later analysis.

The receptor library was made with the immunoSEQ multiplex PCR assay. For the multiplex PCR, a mixture combining 60 forward primers for TCR Vbeta segments and 13 reverse primers for TCR Jbeta segments was used. A multiplex PCR assay on genomic DNA amplified the CDR3 region of rearranged TCR beta genes. Amplified TCR beta libraries were sequenced as 87-base-pair reads on the Illumina HiSeq System. On the study's bioinformatics: A later analysis counted some 74 million unique TCR beta chains across the 550 to 750 repertoires, and around 9.9 million of these chains were shared by at least two donors. A nearest-neighbor algorithm error-corrected the raw reads and collapsed the reads into unique sequences, merging closely related sequences to remove PCR and sequencing errors. Alignment of CDR3 sequences to IMGT reference sequences was used to assign V, D and J gene segments. For a sequence to be retained, at least a six-nucleotide match to both a V gene segment and a J gene segment was required. A rearrangement was called productive if the CDR3 had no stop codons and remained in frame with V and J, and every other rearrangement was called non-productive. CDR3 was defined by IMGT convention, running from the second conserved V-encoded cysteine to the conserved J-encoded phenylalanine. Sequences without an unambiguous match to a single V gene segment were excluded from the earlier analysis of 500 to 700 of the donors. In an earlier analysis of a few hundred of the donors, V segments were called functional above 56.7% productive rearrangements and were called segregating when the between-donor standard deviation exceeded 5%. A statistical classification framework was built to diagnose cytomegalovirus status from the catalog of TCR beta chain sequences. A later analysis assigned V and J genes by comparing TCR nucleotide sequences with IMGT/GENE-DB human TR gene sequences. The TCRdist pipeline was used in a later analysis to assign CDR3 sequences and most-parsimonious VDJ recombination scenarios. In a later analysis, every TCR beta chain was defined by the combination of its CDR3 amino acid sequence and its V-gene family, and reads without a unique V-gene family were dropped. In a later analysis, around 600 highly shared, low-generation-probability nucleotide sequences were removed to address suspected cross-contamination and a sequencing artifact. In a later analysis, a clonal expansion index for each public chain was calculated from normalized within-repertoire ranks of inferred template counts. In a later analysis, generation probabilities were computed using a VDJ recombination model fitted to out-of-frame rearrangements, and the results were checked against IGoR. A later analysis scored TCR-TCR, TCR-HLA and TCR-CMV co-occurrence with hypergeometric tests, applying a repertoire-size bias correction to TCR pairs. To estimate false discovery rates, a later analysis permuted the HLA or CMV assignments 20 times. In a later analysis, co-occurring TCRs were grouped with DBSCAN, and TCRdist sequence similarity was added when clustering was performed within HLA-allele-positive subsets. For co-occurrence clustering, repertoires with fewer than 30,000 or more than 120,000 public chains were excluded, along with 4 to 6 repertoires with anomalous nucleotide sharing. The source is immuneACCESS, and TCRdb retained only in-frame sequences with V and J called. Part of the clones is not carried over; for the studies checked, unresolved V genes explain less than half of this, and the remainder is unexplained. The V and J calls and clone size were taken over from that table, and D and trimming were inferred from the DNA. The sample yields 100,000 to 150,000 clones; 75% were counted once. 3% to 4% of the sample is held by the ten biggest clonotypes.

V is clipped by 5 bases and J by 4 bases, and the sequence between their germline boundaries is 11 bases long. From the cysteine through the phenylalanine, the CDR3 covers 13 amino acids. Of all the DNA, just the CDR3 is kept, 39 bases in frame from base 1. In the germline V gene (reference sequence), CDR1 corresponds to SEHNR and CDR2 to FQNEAQ. The cohort was made up of approximately 700 healthy bone marrow donors. Cohort members were all nominally healthy when sampled, although unrecorded immune exposures were likely present. The donor tested CMV seronegative, placing the donor among the 350 or so seronegative members of the cohort. Each donor provided a peripheral blood sample, and peripheral blood mononuclear cells were used for TCR beta sequencing. The Qiagen DNeasy Blood Extraction Kit was used to extract genomic DNA from the blood cell samples.

The chain is assembled from TRBV7-9 and TRBJ2-5; TRBD1 is possibly the D segment (6 matching bases). This clonotype originated in a woman aged 50 to 60 in good health and CMV-seronegative. Sequencing was done on a sample of PBMCs. The CDR3 protein: CASSPEDRETQYF. The bases are TGTGCCAGCAGCCCAGAGGACAGAGAGACCCAGTACTTC.